This T cell receptor (beta chain) was sequenced during a study of blood T cell repertoires in COVID-19. As for the study in general: The samples span acute and convalescent COVID-19 from the United States, Italy and Spain.

TCRdb keeps only in-frame clones here, not all; method: immunoSEQ multiplex PCR. The sample lists approximately 220,000 clones; about 86% were seen once. The V gene lost 3 bases and the J gene lost 6 bases, with 11 bases spanning the gap. The CDR3 consists of 14 residues. Germline V gene sequence: CDR1 MRHNA, CDR2 SNTAGT. This sequence joins TRBV6-4 and TRBJ2-2; D gene uncertain. The origin of this receptor is a woman aged 25 to 45 who had recovered from COVID-19. The sequencing input was peripheral blood. CDR3 loop: CASSEGREAGELFF. CDR3 sequence (DNA): TGTGCCAGCAGTGAGGGTCGCGAGGCCGGGGAGCTGTTTTTT.